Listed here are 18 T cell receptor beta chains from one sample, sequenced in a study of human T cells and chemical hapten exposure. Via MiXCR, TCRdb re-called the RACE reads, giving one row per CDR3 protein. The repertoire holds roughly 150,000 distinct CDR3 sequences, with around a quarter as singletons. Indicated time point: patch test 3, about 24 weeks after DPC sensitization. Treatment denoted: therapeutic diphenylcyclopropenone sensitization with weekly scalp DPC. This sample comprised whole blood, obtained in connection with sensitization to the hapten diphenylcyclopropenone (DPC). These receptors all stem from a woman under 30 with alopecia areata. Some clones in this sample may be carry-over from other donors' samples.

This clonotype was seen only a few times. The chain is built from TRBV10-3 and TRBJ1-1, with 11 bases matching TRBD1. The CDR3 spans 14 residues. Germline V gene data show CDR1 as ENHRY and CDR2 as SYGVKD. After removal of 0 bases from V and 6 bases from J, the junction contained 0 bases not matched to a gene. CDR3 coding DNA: TGTGCCATCAGTGAGTCGGGACAGGGGGCTGAAGCTTTCTTT. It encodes CAISESGQGAEAFF.

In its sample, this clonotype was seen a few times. The CDR3 region has the DNA TGTGCCAGCAGGAACGGGGTCCGCAATCAGCCCCAGCATTTT. Its translation is CASRNGVRNQPQHF. The chain couples TRBV6-6 to TRBJ1-5; no clear D gene. Trimming left V 6 bases short and J 2 bases short, with 11 bases between. The CDR3 loop spans 14 amino acids. Per germline, CDR1 MNHNY and CDR2 SVGAGI (reference sequence).

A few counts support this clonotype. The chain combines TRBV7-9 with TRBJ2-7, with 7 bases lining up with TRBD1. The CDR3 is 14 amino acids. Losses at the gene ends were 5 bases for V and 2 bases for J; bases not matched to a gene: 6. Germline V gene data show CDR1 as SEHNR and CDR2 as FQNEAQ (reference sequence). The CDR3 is CASSPDRFPYEQYF. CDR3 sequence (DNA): TGTGCCAGCAGCCCGGACAGGTTTCCCTACGAGCAGTACTTC.

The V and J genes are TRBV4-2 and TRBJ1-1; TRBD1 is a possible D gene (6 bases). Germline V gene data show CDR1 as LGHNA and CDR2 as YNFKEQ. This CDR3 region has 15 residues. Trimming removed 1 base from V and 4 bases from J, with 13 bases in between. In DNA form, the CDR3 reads TGTGCCAGCAGCCAAGTGCAAAGGGGGTTCACTGAAGCTTTCTTT. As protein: CASSQVQRGFTEAFF.

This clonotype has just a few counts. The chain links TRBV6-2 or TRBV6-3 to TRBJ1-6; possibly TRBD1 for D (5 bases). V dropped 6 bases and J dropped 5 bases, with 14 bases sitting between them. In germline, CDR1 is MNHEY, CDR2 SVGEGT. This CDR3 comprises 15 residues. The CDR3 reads CASSPTGTNNSPLHF. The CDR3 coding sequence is TGTGCCAGCAGCCCTACGGGGACGAATAATTCACCCCTCCACTTT.

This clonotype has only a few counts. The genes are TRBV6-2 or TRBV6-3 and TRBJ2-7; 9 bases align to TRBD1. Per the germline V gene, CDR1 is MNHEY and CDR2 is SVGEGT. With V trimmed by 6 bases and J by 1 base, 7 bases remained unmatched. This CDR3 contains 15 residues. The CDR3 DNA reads TGTGCCAGCAGCCATTCCGGGACAGGGTCCTACGAGCAGTACTTC. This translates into CASSHSGTGSYEQYF.

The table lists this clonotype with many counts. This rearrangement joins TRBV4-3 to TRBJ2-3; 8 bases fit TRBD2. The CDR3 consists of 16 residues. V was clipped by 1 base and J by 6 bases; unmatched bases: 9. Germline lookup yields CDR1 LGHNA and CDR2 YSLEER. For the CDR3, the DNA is TGCGCCAGCAGCCAAGTTAGCGGGGCCATGCCGGATACGCAGTATTTT. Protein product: CASSQVSGAMPDTQYF.

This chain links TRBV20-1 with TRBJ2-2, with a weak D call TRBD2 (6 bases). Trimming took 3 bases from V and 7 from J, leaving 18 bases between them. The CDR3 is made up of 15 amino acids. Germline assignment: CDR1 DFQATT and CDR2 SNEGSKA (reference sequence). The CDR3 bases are TGCAGTGCTAGGAGCGGGTACCGAGGGGACGGGGAGCTGTTTTTT. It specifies CSARSGYRGDGELFF.

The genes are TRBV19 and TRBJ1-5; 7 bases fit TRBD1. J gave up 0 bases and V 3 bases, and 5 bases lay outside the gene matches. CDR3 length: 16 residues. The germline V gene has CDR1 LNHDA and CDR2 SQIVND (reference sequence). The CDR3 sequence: CASSIAWDSSNQPQHF. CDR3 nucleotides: TGTGCCAGTAGTATCGCCTGGGACAGTAGCAATCAGCCCCAGCATTTT.

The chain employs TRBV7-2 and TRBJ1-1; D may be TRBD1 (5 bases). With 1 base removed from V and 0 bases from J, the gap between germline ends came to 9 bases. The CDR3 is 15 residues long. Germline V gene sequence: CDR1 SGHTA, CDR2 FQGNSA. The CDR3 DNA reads TGTGCCAGCAGCTTAGTAAAGGGGCTGAACACTGAAGCTTTCTTT. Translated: CASSLVKGLNTEAFF.

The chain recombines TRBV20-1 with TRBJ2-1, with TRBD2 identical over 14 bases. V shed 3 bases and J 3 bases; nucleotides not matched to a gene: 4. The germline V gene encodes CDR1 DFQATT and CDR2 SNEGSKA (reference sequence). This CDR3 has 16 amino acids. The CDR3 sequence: CSASGTSGRDYNEQFF. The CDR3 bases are TGCAGTGCTAGCGGGACTAGCGGGAGAGACTACAATGAGCAGTTCTTC.

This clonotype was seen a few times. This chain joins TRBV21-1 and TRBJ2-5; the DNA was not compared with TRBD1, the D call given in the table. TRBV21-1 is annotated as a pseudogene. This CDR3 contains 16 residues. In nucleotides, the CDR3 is TGTGCCAGCAGCAATCTAGGACAGAGCCAACAAGAGACCCAGTACTTC. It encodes CASSNLGQSQQETQYF.

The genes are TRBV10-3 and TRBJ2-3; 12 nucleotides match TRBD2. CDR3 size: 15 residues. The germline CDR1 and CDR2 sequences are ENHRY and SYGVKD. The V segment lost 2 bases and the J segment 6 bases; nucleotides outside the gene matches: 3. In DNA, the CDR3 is TGTGCCATCAGTGAGAGTCTAGCGGGAGGGGATACGCAGTATTTT. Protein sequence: CAISESLAGGDTQYF.

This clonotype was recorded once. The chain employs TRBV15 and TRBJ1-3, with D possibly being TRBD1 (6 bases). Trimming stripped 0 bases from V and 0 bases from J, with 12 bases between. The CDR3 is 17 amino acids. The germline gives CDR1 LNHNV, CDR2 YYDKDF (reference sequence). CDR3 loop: CATSRDRGAHSGNTIYF. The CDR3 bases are TGTGCCACCAGCAGAGATAGGGGGGCCCACTCTGGAAACACCATATATTTT.

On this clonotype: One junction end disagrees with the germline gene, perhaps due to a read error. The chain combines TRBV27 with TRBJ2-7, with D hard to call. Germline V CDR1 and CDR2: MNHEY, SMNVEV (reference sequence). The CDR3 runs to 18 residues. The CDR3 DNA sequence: TGTGCCAGCGGTTTATATTCCCCGAATTCCGTCGGCTACTACGAGCAGTACTTC. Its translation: CASGLYSPNSVGYYEQYF.

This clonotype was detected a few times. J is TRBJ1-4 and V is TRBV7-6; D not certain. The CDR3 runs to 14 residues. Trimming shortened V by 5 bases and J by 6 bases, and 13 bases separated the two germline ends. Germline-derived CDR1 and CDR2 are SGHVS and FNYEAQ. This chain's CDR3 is CASSAKAGDEKLFF. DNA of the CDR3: TGTGCCAGCAGCGCCAAGGCCGGGGATGAAAAACTGTTTTTT.

The CDR3 reads CASSEQMDRGETQYF. The CDR3 nucleotides are TGTGCCAGCAGCGAACAAATGGACAGGGGCGAGACCCAGTACTTC. This rearrangement joins TRBV11-1 to TRBJ2-5; 9 bases map to TRBD1. Germline loops: CDR1 SGHAT, CDR2 FQDESV (reference sequence). Trimming at V came to 5 bases and at J to 5 bases, leaving 9 bases not matched to a gene. The CDR3 spans 15 residues.

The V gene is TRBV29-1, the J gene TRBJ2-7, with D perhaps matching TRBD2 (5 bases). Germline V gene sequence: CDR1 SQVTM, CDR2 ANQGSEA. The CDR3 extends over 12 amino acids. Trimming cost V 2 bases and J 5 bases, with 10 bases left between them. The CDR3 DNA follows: TGCAGCGTTGAAATACGGGGAGACGAGCAGTACTTC. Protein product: CSVEIRGDEQYF.